The entry below describes one TCR beta chain. The antigen remains unidentified. This CDR3 has 16 amino acids. Trimming cost V 0 bases and J 6 bases; bases outside gene matches: 7. Per germline, CDR1 SGHRS and CDR2 YFSETQ. These data originate in a study of cytomegalovirus exposure and HLA in healthy donors. The PCR was carried out with 60 Vbeta primers and 13 Jbeta primers. This table comes from immunoSEQ multiplex PCR, and its TCRdb copy is limited to in-frame clones, with some not included. In total, the table holds over 100,000 clones. The study's findings and limits: An Asian-associated ancestry cluster reportedly showed fewer N-insertions than the approximately 600-donor mean in a later analysis.

The rearrangement uses TRBV5-1 and TRBJ2-1, with 9 bases lining up with TRBD1. Source material: PBMCs. This TCR came from a woman aged 40 to 49 in good health and CMV-seropositive. Here the CDR3 DNA reads TGCGCCAGCAGCTTGGGTGGGACAGGGCGGGGCAATGAGCAGTTCTTC. Its translation: CASSLGGTGRGNEQFF.